This T cell receptor beta chain was sequenced in a study of OX40 agonist ivuxolimab in advanced cancers. Turning to the study itself: Administration of intravenous ivuxolimab to patients occurred every 2 weeks at 0.01 to 10 mg/kg.

The CDR3 contains 14 residues. Germline loops: CDR1 SNHLY, CDR2 FYNNEI. V dropped 6 bases and J dropped 6; count of bases not matched to a gene: 9. This clone is a singleton in its sample. Sequenced by immunoSEQ multiplex PCR; TCRdb stores in-frame clones only, minus some. The repertoire holds around 62,000 clones, with roughly 76% as singletons. The origin of this receptor is an adult with an advanced solid tumor such as melanoma, head and neck, liver or kidney cancer. The chain carries TRBV2 and TRBJ2-3, with 7 bases identical to TRBD2. Sequenced material: CD4+ or CD8+ T cells sorted from blood, taken in a trial of the OX40 agonist ivuxolimab. This CDR3 is CASSGDYSTDTQYF. The CDR3 DNA follows: TGTGCCAGCAGCGGGGACTACTCAACGGATACGCAGTATTTT.